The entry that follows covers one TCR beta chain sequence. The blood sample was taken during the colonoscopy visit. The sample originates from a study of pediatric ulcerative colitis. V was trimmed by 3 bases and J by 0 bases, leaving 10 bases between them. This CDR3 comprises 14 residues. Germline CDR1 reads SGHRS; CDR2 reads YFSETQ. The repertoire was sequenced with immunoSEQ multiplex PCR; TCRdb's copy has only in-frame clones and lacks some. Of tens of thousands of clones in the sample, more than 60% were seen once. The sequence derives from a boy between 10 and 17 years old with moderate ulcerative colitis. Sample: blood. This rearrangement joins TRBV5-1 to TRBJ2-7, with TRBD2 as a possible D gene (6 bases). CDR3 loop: CASSWDWSSYEQYF. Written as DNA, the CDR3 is TGCGCCAGCAGCTGGGACTGGAGCTCCTACGAGCAGTACTTC.